This is a list of T cell receptor beta chains from one sample in a study of lymphopenia after photon versus proton radiotherapy. The repertoire was sequenced with immunoSEQ multiplex PCR; TCRdb's copy has only in-frame clones and lacks some. The table shows roughly 25,000 clones, with 82% occurring only once. Sample: peripheral blood, taken from a patient treated with proton-based radiotherapy. The source of these receptors is a woman aged 70 to 79 with pancreatic cancer. Each CDR3 is given with its conserved first and last residue. The listing skips clone size in some rows; elsewhere it reads once, few, many or a size class.

J,V,size,CDR3
TRBJ1-6,TRBV28,-,CATVNSPLHF
TRBJ2-1,TRBV6-5,-,CASRPPQGEQFF
TRBJ2-7,TRBV5-4,once,CASSPGLAGGRYEQYF
TRBJ2-1,TRBV6-1,-,CASRLTSPLNEQFF
TRBJ2-1,TRBV7-2,-,CASSLTMANEYEQFF
TRBJ2-7,TRBV7-1,-,CASSSGLYEQYF
TRBJ2-1,TRBV29-1,-,CSGKASGTYNEQFF
TRBJ2-2,TRBV7-2,-,CASSLGLSGELFF
TRBJ2-1,TRBV21-1,-,CASSKVPQGDYYNEQFF
TRBJ2-6,TRBV7-2,-,CASSLEGSSGANVLTF
TRBJ2-3,TRBV6-6,once,CASSRGGSTDTQYF
TRBJ1-1,TRBV4-2,-,CASSQDGGLGTEAFF
TRBJ2-5,TRBV6-5,-,CASSLGGQETQYF
TRBJ2-7,TRBV18,-,CASGGQVSYEQYF
TRBJ1-1,TRBV9,-,CASSLSDTEAFF
TRBJ1-1,TRBV30,-,CAWSVGGGSEAFF
TRBJ2-3,TRBV7-2,-,CASSRTSAGADTQYF
TRBJ2-3,TRBV4-3,-,CASSQDELGSSLITDTQYF
TRBJ2-7,TRBV6-1,-,CASSEGWYYEQYF
TRBJ1-2,TRBV10-3,-,CATWGLVYGYTF
TRBJ1-1,TRBV19,-,CASTSTGQSTEAFF
TRBJ1-2,TRBV19,-,CASSIALGGYTF
TRBJ2-3,TRBV10-3,once,CAISGGTGTDTQYF
TRBJ1-4,TRBV7-2,-,CASSSRDRGRVGKLFF
TRBJ2-3,TRBV7-2,-,CASSLVGLAASTDTQYF
TRBJ2-7,TRBV18,few,CASSPQGNSYEQYF
TRBJ1-6,TRBV25-1,few,CASRRGVPDSPLHF
TRBJ2-7,TRBV28,-,CASEQVGGGYEQYF
TRBJ2-7,TRBV29-1,-,CSALGTSGRANEQYF
TRBJ2-7,TRBV7-2,-,CASSLDPHGNEQYF
TRBJ2-2,TRBV2,once,CASERGLLDTGELFF
TRBJ2-7,TRBV7-9,-,CASSFQGPTEKQYF
TRBJ1-5,TRBV21-1,-,CASSPIWDRGQEGIKHSNQPQHF
TRBJ1-1,TRBV5-8,-,CASSLVTVMNTEAFF
TRBJ1-2,TRBV4-3,-,CASSQGGGYTF
TRBJ1-1,TRBV28,-,CASRYGQGEAFF
TRBJ2-2,TRBV2,few,CASSEIGGANTGELFF
TRBJ2-1,TRBV28,-,CASSSGQSDNEQFF
TRBJ2-3,TRBV15,once,CATSVAGLNTDTQYF
TRBJ2-7,TRBV5-6,medium-sized,CASSSGLYEQYF
TRBJ1-2,TRBV9,-,CASSVSGGQTYYGYTF
TRBJ1-5,TRBV6-4,few,CASSTDRGQPQHF
TRBJ2-1,TRBV25-1,few,CASSVAGSDEQFF